Shown below are 17 T cell receptor beta chains from a single sample sequenced in a study of neurological immune-mediated disorders. MiXCR, run by TCRdb on the 5' RACE reads, gives a single entry per CDR3 protein. This sample has about 79,000 distinct CDR3 sequences, with 14% found just once. Sequenced material: PBMCs. These receptors all stem from a woman aged 50 to 65 in good health.

On this clonotype itself: Given a much more abundant clone one base away, this may be a read error. The chain recombines TRBV20-1 with TRBJ2-7, with 11 bases that match TRBD2. CDR3 size: 13 residues. Germline CDR1 reads DFQATT; CDR2 reads SNEGSKA (reference sequence). CDR3 sequence reads: CSAEGTSGYGQYF. The CDR3 region has the DNA TGCAGTGCTGAGGGGACTAGCGGATACGGGCAGTACTTC.

V and J are TRBV5-1 and TRBJ2-7; weak D call: TRBD2 (6 bases). The germline gives CDR1 SGHRS, CDR2 YFSETQ. The germline V and J ends were trimmed by 4 bases and 1 base, with 18 bases remaining between them. This CDR3 region has 16 residues. The CDR3 loop reads CASSTGGAGGSYEQYF. In nucleotides, the CDR3 is TGCGCCAGCAGCACGGGCGGGGCAGGAGGTTCCTACGAGCAGTACTTC.

This clonotype was seen more than once but under ten times. This chain uses TRBV7-9 with TRBJ1-1; D gene uncertain. In germline, CDR1 is SEHNR, CDR2 FQNEAQ (reference sequence). The length of the CDR3 is 13 residues. The ends were cut back, 6 bases at V and 0 bases at J, with 8 bases in the middle. The DNA of the CDR3 is TGTGCCAGCAGTTACCGACTGAACACTGAAGCTTTCTTT. Amino acids: CASSYRLNTEAFF.

This clonotype was seen at least ten times. This chain uses TRBV7-9 with TRBJ1-2, with D perhaps matching TRBD1 (5 bases). CDR1 is SEHNR and CDR2 is FQNEAQ in the germline V gene (reference sequence). The CDR3 totals 13 residues. The V and J ends lost 5 bases and 7 bases respectively, with 14 bases between them. The CDR3 here is CASSPPGGTGYTF. CDR3 nucleotide sequence: TGTGCCAGCAGCCCTCCGGGGGGAACTGGCTACACCTTC.

In its sample, this clonotype was seen many times. CDR3 bases: TGCGCCAGCAGCTTGGATCGGGACATAACCTACGAGCAGTACTTC. It codes for CASSLDRDITYEQYF. The chain is built from TRBV5-1 and TRBJ2-7; D might be TRBD1 (6 bases). The CDR3 totals 15 residues. The germline V gene encodes CDR1 SGHRS and CDR2 YFSETQ. V was pared by 0 bases and J by 2 bases, with 12 bases between.

This clonotype was counted ten times or more. This chain joins TRBV5-5 and TRBJ2-1; D is ambiguous. The germline V and J ends were trimmed by 0 bases and 3 bases, with 13 bases remaining between them. This CDR3 is built from 16 residues. The germline V gene has CDR1 SGHKS and CDR2 YYEKEE (reference sequence). This chain's CDR3 is CASSLDPPAFYNEQFF. In DNA form, the CDR3 reads TGTGCCAGCAGCTTGGACCCCCCAGCCTTCTACAATGAGCAGTTCTTC.

This clonotype was recorded at least ten times. The genes are TRBV5-1 and TRBJ1-6; D unclear. V was cut by 4 bases and J by 0 bases, with 8 bases left in between. The CDR3 has 15 residues. The germline CDR1 and CDR2 sequences are SGHRS and YFSETQ. CDR3 DNA: TGCGCCAGCAGCCCGTCGAGCTCCTATAATTCACCCCTCCACTTT. It encodes CASSPSSSYNSPLHF.

This clonotype was picked up many times. The chain joins TRBV28 to TRBJ2-2, with 9 bases matching TRBD2. This CDR3 region has 16 residues. Germline V gene data show CDR1 as MDHEN and CDR2 as SYDVKM. V dropped 3 bases and J dropped 6; count of bases not matched to a gene: 8. The CDR3 DNA sequence: TGTGCCAGCAGTTTTTTTAGCGGGAGTACCCCCGGGGAGCTGTTTTTT. Its translation: CASSFFSGSTPGELFF.

J is TRBJ1-4 and V is TRBV18; D is unresolved. Germline V gives CDR1 KGHSH, CDR2 LQKENI. CDR3 length: 15 residues. V shed 0 bases and J shed 6 bases, with 11 bases lying between them. The CDR3 is CASSPPDLRDEKLFF. In DNA, the CDR3 is TGTGCCAGCTCACCACCGGACCTTAGGGATGAAAAACTGTTTTTT.

This clonotype showed up many times. V gene TRBV20-1 combines with J gene TRBJ2-7, with 10 bases matching TRBD1. With 0 bases clipped from V and 4 bases from J, the junction kept 3 bases outside the gene matches. Germline lookup yields CDR1 DFQATT and CDR2 SNEGSKA (reference sequence). The CDR3 sequence is 14 residues long. The CDR3 nucleotides read TGCAGTGCTAGAGAGGGACAGGGGAGTTACGAGCAGTACTTC. It codes for CSAREGQGSYEQYF.

This clonotype was counted a few times. The rearrangement uses TRBV6-5 and TRBJ1-3; TRBD1 aligns across 8 bases. Germline V lookup: CDR1 MNHEY, CDR2 SVGAGI. The CDR3 extends over 16 amino acids. J lost 5 bases, V lost 6 bases, and 12 bases had no gene match. CDR3 residues: CASSSAGTGERNTIYF. The CDR3 nucleotides are TGTGCCAGCAGCTCAGCAGGGACAGGCGAGAGAAACACCATATATTTT.

This clonotype was seen many times. The rearrangement links TRBV11-3 to TRBJ2-2; D ambiguous. The CDR3 is made up of 15 amino acids. Germline values: CDR1 SGHNT, CDR2 YENEEA. Trimming took 7 bases from V and 0 from J, leaving 12 bases between them. The CDR3 DNA is TGTGCCAGCAACACTGGAGCTGCGAACACCGGGGAGCTGTTTTTT. It encodes CASNTGAANTGELFF.

Points on this clonotype: This clone may be a read error of a much larger clone one base away. The CDR3 DNA sequence: TGCACCAGCAGCTTGGCGTGGGGAAACACCGGGGAGCTGTTTTTT. It translates to CTSSLAWGNTGELFF. This rearrangement joins TRBV5-1 to TRBJ2-2, with no clear D. The V gene's germline CDR1 is SGHRS and CDR2 YFSETQ. The CDR3 is 15 residues long. The variable domain in full, with the rest retrieved from reference TRBV5-1 and TRBJ2-2, is KAGVTQTPRYLIKTRGQQVTLSCSPISGHRSVSWYQQTPGQGLQFLFEYFSETQRNKGNFPGRFSGRQFSNSRSEMNVSTLELGDSALYLCTSSLAWGNTGELFFGEGSRLTVL.

This clonotype has ten or more counts. The chain joins TRBV27 to TRBJ1-3; no clear D gene. The V and J ends lost 6 bases and 0 bases respectively, with 12 bases between them. The CDR3 has 15 amino acids. Germline assignment: CDR1 MNHEY and CDR2 SMNVEV (reference sequence). The CDR3 is CASSPTWSSGNTIYF. The CDR3, as DNA: TGTGCCAGCAGCCCCACATGGAGCTCTGGAAACACCATATATTTT.

This clonotype was counted at least ten times. The chain combines TRBV5-1 with TRBJ1-2; 12 bases match TRBD1. Losses at the gene ends were 0 bases for V and 7 bases for J; bases not matched to a gene: 4. Looked up from germline, CDR1 is SGHRS and CDR2 is YFSETQ. The CDR3 sequence is 15 residues long. The CDR3 DNA is TGCGCCAGCAGCTTGGATCTGGGACAGGGGGCTGGCTACACCTTC. It translates to CASSLDLGQGAGYTF. Using reference TRBV5-1 and TRBJ1-2 for the parts outside the CDR3, the full variable domain is KAGVTQTPRYLIKTRGQQVTLSCSPISGHRSVSWYQQTPGQGLQFLFEYFSETQRNKGNFPGRFSGRQFSNSRSEMNVSTLELGDSALYLCASSLDLGQGAGYTFGSGTRLTVV.

This clonotype has a count of ten or more. The CDR3 nucleotides are TGTGCCAGCAGTTACTCGATTGGAAAAGGACCCCGGGCTCATGAGCAGTTCTTC. It is translated as CASSYSIGKGPRAHEQFF. This chain uses TRBV6-5 with TRBJ2-1; D is unresolved. The CDR3 totals 18 residues. The germline V and J ends were trimmed by 0 bases and 8 bases, with 23 bases remaining between them. From germline, CDR1 is MNHEY and CDR2 SVGAGI.

This clonotype was found many times. The rearrangement uses TRBV5-1 and TRBJ1-1, with unresolved D. The germline V gene encodes CDR1 SGHRS and CDR2 YFSETQ. Trimming took 4 bases from V and 1 from J, leaving 8 bases between them. The CDR3 totals 13 residues. CDR3 amino acids: CASSRMGNTEAFF. In DNA form, the CDR3 reads TGCGCCAGCAGCCGCATGGGGAACACTGAAGCTTTCTTT.